Below are 26 T cell receptor beta chains sequenced from a single sample in a study of blood T cell repertoires in COVID-19. The method was immunoSEQ multiplex PCR; TCRdb's version includes in-frame clones alone and lacks a portion of them. The sample comprises a few hundred thousand clones, roughly 80% of which are singletons, and roughly a tenth rests with the top ten. The sample comprised peripheral blood. The source of these receptors is a woman older than 75 with COVID-19, enrolled during active disease.

The gene calls are TRBV28 and TRBJ1-2; D is unresolved. The CDR3 loop spans 14 amino acids. Germline lookup yields CDR1 MDHEN and CDR2 SYDVKM. With 1 base removed from V and 5 bases from J, the gap between germline ends came to 11 bases. In nucleotides, the CDR3 is TGTGCCAGCAGTTTATATACAGAACCGTATGGCTACACCTTC. Protein sequence: CASSLYTEPYGYTF.

This chain uses TRBV19 with TRBJ1-1; perhaps TRBD1 as D (5 bases). The length of the CDR3 is 15 residues. Trimming took 5 bases from V and 4 from J, leaving 17 bases between them. Germline CDR1 LNHDA, CDR2 SQIVND (reference sequence). The CDR3 loop is CASSPAGNRGTEAFF. In nucleotides, the CDR3 is TGTGCCAGTAGTCCGGCAGGGAATAGGGGCACTGAAGCTTTCTTT. The full variable domain, with the rest looked up from reference TRBV19 and TRBJ1-1, is DGGITQSPKYLFRKEGQNVTLSCEQNLNHDAMYWYRQDPGQGLRLIYYSQIVNDFQKGDIAEGYSVSREKKESFPLTVTSAQKNPTAFYLCASSPAGNRGTEAFFGQGTRLTVV.

This clone was picked up one time. The chain is built from TRBV18 and TRBJ1-1; TRBD1 aligns across 11 bases. CDR1 and CDR2 from the germline V gene are KGHSH and LQKENI. This CDR3 region has 17 residues. V shed 6 bases, J shed 1 base, and the junction held 10 bases outside the gene matches. CDR3 nucleotide sequence: TGTGCCAGCTCTCGGACAGGGGGCGAAAACCGGAACACTGAAGCTTTCTTT. This codes for CASSRTGGENRNTEAFF.

This clone was detected only once. V gene TRBV7-2 combines with J gene TRBJ2-1; 10 nucleotides agree with TRBD2. Germline V gene sequence: CDR1 SGHTA, CDR2 FQGNSA. The ends lost 5 bases at V and 9 bases at J; junction bases unmatched: 13. The CDR3 length is 16 residues. In DNA, the CDR3 is TGTGCCAGCAGCCGGAGAGCGGGGGGGCCGTTGGGTGAGCAGTTCTTC. Translated: CASSRRAGGPLGEQFF.

The rearrangement links TRBV2 to TRBJ1-2; 7 nucleotides align to TRBD1. The CDR3 consists of 15 residues. V lost 6 bases and J lost 7; bases outside the gene matches: 14. The germline CDR1 and CDR2 sequences are SNHLY and FYNNEI. CDR3 nucleotide sequence: TGTGCCAGCAGCCCGACAGGGAAAAAAGATGCTGGCTACACCTTC. Translation gives CASSPTGKKDAGYTF. The full variable domain, its missing parts supplied by reference TRBV2 and TRBJ1-2, is EPEVTQTPSHQVTQMGQEVILRCVPISNHLYFYWYRQILGQKVEFLVSFYNNEISEKSEIFDDQFSVERPDGSNFTLKIRSTKLEDSAMYFCASSPTGKKDAGYTFGSGTRLTVV.

The chain recombines TRBV5-6 with TRBJ1-6; 10 bases map to TRBD1. V trimming: 2 bases; J trimming: 11 bases; junction bases outside the gene matches: 7. Germline V gives CDR1 SGHDT, CDR2 YYEEEE. The CDR3 consists of 15 residues. The CDR3: CASSLAGTGVAPLHF. The CDR3 DNA reads as TGTGCCAGCAGCTTAGCCGGGACAGGGGTAGCACCCCTCCACTTT.

The rearrangement joins TRBV9 to TRBJ2-1; TRBD1 agrees at 7 bases. The V gene end was trimmed by 3 bases and the J gene end by 4 bases; junction bases not matched to a gene: 13. The length of the CDR3 is 17 residues. Germline lookup yields CDR1 SGDLS and CDR2 YYNGEE. In DNA form, the CDR3 reads TGTGCCAGCAGCGCCCAGGTAGGGGACAGAGGTTACAATGAGCAGTTCTTC. Protein product: CASSAQVGDRGYNEQFF.

V usage is TRBV7-2 and J usage is TRBJ2-5, with TRBD1 matching 7 bases. The CDR3 loop spans 15 amino acids. CDR1 is SGHTA, CDR2 FQGNSA, per germline. Losses at the gene ends were 5 bases for V and 7 bases for J; bases not matched to a gene: 13. The CDR3 bases are TGTGCCAGCAGCCTGAACCTTGACAGGGTTGGGACCCAGTACTTC. Its protein is CASSLNLDRVGTQYF.

The chain combines TRBV4-2 with TRBJ2-1; 8 bases agree with TRBD1. The CDR3 consists of 17 residues. Germline lookup yields CDR1 LGHNA and CDR2 YNFKEQ. After removal of 0 bases from V and 4 bases from J, the junction contained 8 bases not matched to a gene. DNA of the CDR3: TGTGCCAGCAGCCAAGATACGGCCGGACAGGGATACAATGAGCAGTTCTTC. This codes for CASSQDTAGQGYNEQFF.

The V call is TRBV7-2, the J call TRBJ2-7; 8 nucleotides line up with TRBD2. Germline V gene lookup returns CDR1 SGHTA and CDR2 FQGNSA. Trimming removed 5 bases from V and 12 bases from J; junction bases left unmatched: 6. The CDR3 is made up of 11 amino acids. CDR3 sequence reads: CASSIGGARYF. The CDR3 nucleotides read TGTGCCAGCAGCATCGGGGGGGCGCGGTACTTC.

V usage is TRBV9 and J usage is TRBJ1-4, with a tentative D call TRBD1 (6 bases). This CDR3 has 15 residues. V dropped 4 bases and J dropped 4 bases, with 14 bases sitting between them. In germline, CDR1 is SGDLS, CDR2 YYNGEE. In DNA form, the CDR3 reads TGTGCCAGCAGCACTGGTCGGACAGTTAATGAAAAACTGTTTTTT. This translates into CASSTGRTVNEKLFF.

J is TRBJ1-6 and V is TRBV6-5; 7 bases fit TRBD1. Germline lookup yields CDR1 MNHEY and CDR2 SVGAGI. Germline trimming cut 6 bases from V and 9 bases from J; bases unmatched to any gene: 5. CDR3 size: 13 residues. CDR3 DNA sequence: TGTGCCAGCAGGCCAGGGGGGACTTCACCCCTCCACTTT. The encoded protein is CASRPGGTSPLHF.

This clone was counted a single time. This chain connects TRBV5-1 to TRBJ2-1, with unresolved D. V was cut by 1 base and J by 0 bases, with 11 bases left in between. The CDR3 is made up of 16 amino acids. The germline gives CDR1 SGHRS, CDR2 YFSETQ. This CDR3 is CASSLIPESSYNEQFF. As DNA, the CDR3 is TGCGCCAGCAGCTTGATACCGGAGAGCTCCTACAATGAGCAGTTCTTC.

The CDR3 region has the DNA TGTGCCAGCAGCTTAGCCCCCACGGGGACAGGGCGAACTGAAGCTTTCTTT. Amino acids: CASSLAPTGTGRTEAFF. This chain joins TRBV7-9 and TRBJ1-1; 9 bases are shared with TRBD1. Germline V gene sequence: CDR1 SEHNR, CDR2 FQNEAQ (reference sequence). Trimming at V came to 0 bases and at J to 5 bases, leaving 10 bases not matched to a gene. The CDR3 is 17 amino acids.

The genes are TRBV11-2 and TRBJ2-5; the D is unclear. The CDR3 has 13 residues. Germline V lookup: CDR1 SGHAT, CDR2 FQNNGV. V was pared by 2 bases and J by 1 base, with 5 bases between. CDR3 sequence (DNA): TGTGCCAGCAGCTTATCTAGCCAAGAGACCCAGTACTTC. Amino acids: CASSLSSQETQYF.

The chain joins TRBV19 to TRBJ2-7, with a possible D match to TRBD2 (6 bases). V shed 6 bases and J shed 3 bases, with 15 bases lying between them. The CDR3 contains 14 residues. Germline V gives CDR1 LNHDA, CDR2 SQIVND (reference sequence). The CDR3 nucleotides are TGTGCCAGTAGCGAGGGACTGCTAGGCTACGAGCAGTACGTC. Its translation: CASSEGLLGYEQYV.

The chain carries TRBV9 and TRBJ1-3; D gene uncertain. V was cut by 0 bases and J by 1 base, with 8 bases left in between. The CDR3 is 15 residues long. Germline CDR1 reads SGDLS; CDR2 reads YYNGEE. CDR3 region: CASSVGGSSGNTIYF. CDR3 in DNA: TGTGCCAGCAGCGTAGGAGGAAGTTCTGGAAACACCATATATTTT.

The rearrangement joins TRBV5-4 to TRBJ1-1, with 7 bases aligning to TRBD1. CDR1 is SGHNT and CDR2 is YYREEE in the germline V gene (reference sequence). This CDR3 is built from 15 residues. The V gene end was trimmed by 4 bases and the J gene end by 1 base; junction bases not matched to a gene: 7. This CDR3 reads CASSAFRDRNTEAFF. CDR3 in DNA: TGTGCCAGCAGCGCGTTCCGGGACAGGAACACTGAAGCTTTCTTT.

The V gene is TRBV9, the J gene TRBJ2-7, with 10 bases lining up with TRBD1. The germline CDR1 and CDR2 sequences are SGDLS and YYNGEE. This CDR3 has 15 amino acids. The J segment lost 3 bases and the V segment lost 3 bases, leaving 6 bases of the junction unmatched. CDR3 coding DNA: TGTGCCAGCAGCGGGGGACAGGGGAAGTTCTACGAGCAGTACTTC. Translated, it gives CASSGGQGKFYEQYF.

This clone was recorded a few times. This sequence joins TRBV7-9 and TRBJ1-1; 7 bases map to TRBD1. The V segment lost 4 bases and the J segment 6 bases; nucleotides outside the gene matches: 17. Germline V lookup: CDR1 SEHNR, CDR2 FQNEAQ (reference sequence). The length of the CDR3 is 17 residues. This chain's CDR3 is CASSSDRAEQRVPEAFF. The CDR3 coding sequence is TGTGCCAGCAGCTCCGACAGGGCTGAACAAAGAGTCCCTGAAGCTTTCTTT. The full variable domain, rest sourced from reference TRBV7-9 and TRBJ1-1, is DTGVSQNPRHKITKRGQNVTFRCDPISEHNRLYWYRQTLGQGPEFLTYFQNEAQLEKSRLLSDRFSAERPKGSFSTLEIQRTEQGDSAMYLCASSSDRAEQRVPEAFFGQGTRLTVV.

V and J are TRBV21-1 and TRBJ2-2; TRBD2 is the table's D call, not checked against the DNA. TRBV21-1 is recorded as a pseudogene. The CDR3 covers 18 residues. Written as DNA, the CDR3 is TGTGCCAGCAGCAAGGGACTAGCGGGGGCCCCGGGGGCCGGGGAGCTGTTTTTT. It specifies CASSKGLAGAPGAGELFF.

This chain uses TRBV28 with TRBJ1-2; no clear D gene. This CDR3 has 12 amino acids. Trimming took 2 bases from V and 2 from J, leaving 3 bases between them. CDR1 and CDR2 (germline): MDHEN, SYDVKM. The CDR3 DNA is TGTGCCAGCAGTTTAGGCAACTATGGCTACACCTTC. Its protein is CASSLGNYGYTF.

A single count supports this clone. This sequence joins TRBV5-4 and TRBJ1-1; D not certain. Germline CDR1 and CDR2: SGHNT and YYREEE (reference sequence). The CDR3 runs to 13 residues. V lost 1 base and J 6 bases, leaving 10 bases between the germline ends. The CDR3 loop reads CASSLRGKPEAFF. In DNA, the CDR3 is TGTGCCAGCAGCTTGAGAGGGAAGCCTGAAGCTTTCTTT.

This chain connects TRBV5-1 to TRBJ1-1, with 9 bases fitting TRBD1. The trim removed 0 bases at V and 5 bases at J, leaving 2 bases unmatched. The germline CDR1 and CDR2 sequences are SGHRS and YFSETQ. The CDR3 covers 14 residues. The CDR3 DNA follows: TGCGCCAGCAGCTTGGCACAGGGGGCTACTGAAGCTTTCTTT. Amino acids: CASSLAQGATEAFF.

The chain employs TRBV21-1 and TRBJ2-7; TRBD2 is taken as the D call from the table, unchecked against the DNA. TRBV21-1 is a listed pseudogene. This CDR3 is built from 12 residues. The CDR3 sequence is CASTPPGYEQYV. CDR3 bases: TGTGCCAGCACCCCGCCGGGCTACGAGCAGTACGTC.

The chain couples TRBV7-7 to TRBJ2-7; 7 bases match TRBD1. The CDR3 loop spans 15 amino acids. V dropped 5 bases and J dropped 5; count of bases not matched to a gene: 12. Germline V gene sequence: CDR1 SSHAT, CDR2 FNYEAQ (reference sequence). DNA of the CDR3: TGTGCCAGCAGCCCCATTTCGACAGGGTCGAACGAGCAGTACTTC. Translation: CASSPISTGSNEQYF.